These T cell receptor beta chains were read from a single sample in a study of T cell responses to AZD1222 COVID-19 vaccine. Sequencing was performed with immunoSEQ multiplex PCR; in TCRdb, only in-frame clones are kept and a portion is missing. The data contain about 160,000 clones, roughly 90% of them singletons. Sequencing was performed on peripheral blood, taken 28 days after the second AZD1222 dose. The origin of the receptors is an adult who received the AZD1222 COVID-19 vaccine. Both conserved end residues are part of each CDR3. Each record gives: J gene, D gene, clone size, V gene, CDR3 protein, CDR3 DNA. A D gene is named only where the DNA matches it firmly. The listing skips clone size in some rows; elsewhere it reads once, few, many or a size class.

TRBJ2-2 - - TRBV10-3 CAMRGQSTGELFF TGTGCCATGCGGGGTCAGTCGACCGGGGAGCTGTTTTTT
TRBJ2-3 - - TRBV7-8 CASSLGNTQYF TGTGCCAGCAGTTTGGGGAATACGCAGTATTTT
TRBJ1-2 - once TRBV5-8 CASSFDRTGYTF TGTGCCAGCAGCTTTGACAGGACAGGCTACACCTTC
TRBJ1-2 - - TRBV30 CAWRGRGVDYGYTF TGTGCCTGGAGGGGCAGGGGCGTCGACTATGGCTACACCTTC
TRBJ2-2 - - TRBV6-2/TRBV6-3 CASSSARLDANTGELFF TGTGCCAGCAGTTCAGCCCGACTAGATGCAAACACCGGGGAGCTGTTTTTT
TRBJ1-3 - few TRBV6-1 CASSGRYGDRRSGNTIYF TGTGCCAGCAGTGGAAGGTATGGGGACCGCCGCTCTGGAAACACCATATATTTT
TRBJ1-2 TRBD1 - TRBV5-1 CASSLATGDYGYTF TGCGCCAGCAGCTTGGCCACAGGGGACTATGGCTACACCTTC
TRBJ1-1 - once TRBV29-1 CSVAPQDMNTEAFF TGCAGCGTTGCTCCGCAGGACATGAACACTGAAGCTTTCTTT
TRBJ1-2 - - TRBV5-1 CASSLRGEDGYTF TGCGCCAGCAGCTTGAGGGGCGAGGATGGCTACACCTTC
TRBJ2-1 - - TRBV2 CASSIDRNEQFF TGTGCCAGCAGTATCGACAGGAATGAGCAGTTCTTC
TRBJ2-7 - - TRBV6-5 CASIRVGGAEQYF TGTGCCAGCATCAGGGTGGGCGGGGCCGAACAGTACTTC
TRBJ1-3 TRBD1 - TRBV10-1 CASGRRRDRRDYSGNTIYF TGCGCCAGCGGAAGACGTAGGGACAGAAGGGACTATTCAGGAAACACCATATATTTT
TRBJ2-5 TRBD2 - TRBV7-2 CASSGSGAGMETQYF TGTGCCAGCAGCGGGAGCGGGGCTGGAATGGAGACCCAGTACTTC
TRBJ1-5 - - TRBV18 CASSTQGNQPQHF TGTGCCAGCTCAACACAGGGCAATCAGCCCCAGCATTTT
TRBJ2-3 - - TRBV7-9 CASSGDKSKF TGTGCCAGCAGCGGGGACAAAAGTAAATTT
TRBJ1-6 - once TRBV18 CASSPGQGDPPLHF TGTGCCAGCTCACCAGGTCAGGGTGATCCACCCCTCCACTTT
TRBJ2-7 TRBD1 - TRBV6-5 CASSPGQGAVEQYF TGTGCCAGCAGCCCGGGACAGGGGGCTGTCGAGCAGTACTTC
TRBJ1-1 - - TRBV10-3 CAISPWEQNTEAFF TGTGCCATCTCCCCTTGGGAGCAAAACACTGAAGCTTTCTTT
TRBJ1-3 TRBD1 - TRBV14 CASSQGQGKGGTIYF TGTGCCAGCAGCCAGGGACAGGGGAAAGGAGGCACCATATATTTT
TRBJ1-5 - once TRBV30 CAWSVGGRHQPQHF TGTGCCTGGAGTGTAGGGGGGCGCCATCAGCCCCAGCATTTT
TRBJ1-1 - - TRBV27 CASSPGFGDHTEAFF TGTGCCAGCAGTCCAGGGTTTGGGGACCACACTGAAGCTTTCTTT
TRBJ2-3 - - TRBV27 CASRTRGNTQYF TGTGCCAGCAGGACTCGGGGTAATACGCAGTATTTT
TRBJ1-2 - once TRBV2 CASSVTVYGYTF TGTGCCAGCAGTGTAACAGTCTATGGCTACACCTTC
TRBJ2-7 TRBD2 - TRBV18 CASSQTSGAHEQYF TGTGCCAGCTCACAGACTAGCGGGGCCCACGAGCAGTACTTC
TRBJ1-2 TRBD1 - TRBV6-6 CASRPDRGGKGYTF TGTGCCAGCAGACCCGACAGGGGAGGAAAAGGCTACACCTTC
TRBJ1-5 - - TRBV2 CASSANWGNQPQHF TGTGCCAGCAGTGCGAATTGGGGGAATCAGCCCCAGCATTTT
TRBJ1-1 - - TRBV5-4 CASSLWAVNTEAFF TGTGCCAGCAGCTTGTGGGCGGTGAACACTGAAGCTTTCTTT
TRBJ2-7 - - TRBV13 CASSLGAGRVYEQYF TGTGCCAGCAGCTTAGGTGCAGGGCGAGTTTACGAGCAGTACTTC